This record looks at one T cell receptor (beta chain) sequence and its context. TCRdb's table, derived via immunoSEQ multiplex PCR, lists solely in-frame clones and lacks some. The table lists approximately 330,000 clones, less than 85% of them singletons. The study separated CD4+ cells into CD45RA+ naive and CD45RA-negative memory subsets. Germline CDR1 ENHRY, CDR2 SYGVKD. The CDR3 sequence is 17 residues long. The V end lost 2 bases, the J end lost 4 bases, and 20 bases lay between the germline ends. The data are from a study of shared clonotypes between healthy human individuals. The J gene is TRBJ1-1, the V gene TRBV10-3; D may be TRBD1 (6 bases). The sequencing input was memory CD4+ T cells sorted from blood. Subset: CD45RA-negative fraction. The receptor's source is a man aged 30-40 years in good health. This CDR3 is CAISEPTTQGISTEAFF. The CDR3 DNA sequence: TGTGCCATCAGTGAGCCTACAACACAGGGTATCAGCACTGAAGCTTTCTTT.